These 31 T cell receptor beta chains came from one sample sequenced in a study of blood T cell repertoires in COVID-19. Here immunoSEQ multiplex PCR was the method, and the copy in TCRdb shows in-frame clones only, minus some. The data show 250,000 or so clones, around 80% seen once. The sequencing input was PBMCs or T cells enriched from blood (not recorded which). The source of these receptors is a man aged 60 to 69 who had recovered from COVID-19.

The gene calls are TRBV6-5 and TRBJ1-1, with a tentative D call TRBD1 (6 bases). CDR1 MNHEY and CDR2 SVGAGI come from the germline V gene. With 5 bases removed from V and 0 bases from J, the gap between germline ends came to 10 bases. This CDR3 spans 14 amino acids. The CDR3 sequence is CASSPQGLNTEAFF. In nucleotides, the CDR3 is TGTGCCAGCAGTCCACAGGGTTTGAACACTGAAGCTTTCTTT.

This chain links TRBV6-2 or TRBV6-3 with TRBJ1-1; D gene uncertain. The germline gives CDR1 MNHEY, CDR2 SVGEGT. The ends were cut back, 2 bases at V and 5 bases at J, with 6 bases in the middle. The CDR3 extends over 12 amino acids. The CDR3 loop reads CASSYVETEAFF. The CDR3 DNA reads TGTGCCAGCAGTTACGTGGAGACTGAAGCTTTCTTT.

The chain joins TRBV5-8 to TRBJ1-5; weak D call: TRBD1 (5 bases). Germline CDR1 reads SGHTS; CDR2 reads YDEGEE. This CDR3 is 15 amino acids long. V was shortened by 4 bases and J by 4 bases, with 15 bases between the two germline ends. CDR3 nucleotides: TGTGCCAGCAGCCACCCATTCGACAGAAATCAGCCCCAGCATTTT. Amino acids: CASSHPFDRNQPQHF. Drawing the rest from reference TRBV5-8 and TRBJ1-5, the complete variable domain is EAGVTQSPTHLIKTRGQQATLRCSPISGHTSVYWYQQALGLGLQFLLWYDEGEERNRGNFPPRFSGRQFPNYSSELNVNALELEDSALYLCASSHPFDRNQPQHFGDGTRLSIL.

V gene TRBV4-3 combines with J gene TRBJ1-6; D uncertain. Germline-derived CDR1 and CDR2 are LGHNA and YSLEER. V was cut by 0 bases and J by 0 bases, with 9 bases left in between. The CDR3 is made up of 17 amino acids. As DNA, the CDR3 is TGCGCCAGCAGCCAAGATCCACCTACCTCCTATAATTCACCCCTCCACTTT. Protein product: CASSQDPPTSYNSPLHF.

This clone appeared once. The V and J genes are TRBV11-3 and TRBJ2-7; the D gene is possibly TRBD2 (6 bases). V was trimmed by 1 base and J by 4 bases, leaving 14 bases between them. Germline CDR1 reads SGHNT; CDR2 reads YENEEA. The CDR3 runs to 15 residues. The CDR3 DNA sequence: TGTGCCAGCAGCTTAGCCGCCACCCGGGGGTACGAGCAGTACTTC. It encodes CASSLAATRGYEQYF.

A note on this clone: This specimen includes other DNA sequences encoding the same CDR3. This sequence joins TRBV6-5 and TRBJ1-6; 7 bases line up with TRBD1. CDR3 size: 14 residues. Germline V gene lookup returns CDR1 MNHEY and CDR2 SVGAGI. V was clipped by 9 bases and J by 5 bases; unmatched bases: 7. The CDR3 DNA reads TGTGCCAGTAGTACGGGACAGAATAATTCACCCCTCCACTTT. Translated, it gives CASSTGQNNSPLHF.

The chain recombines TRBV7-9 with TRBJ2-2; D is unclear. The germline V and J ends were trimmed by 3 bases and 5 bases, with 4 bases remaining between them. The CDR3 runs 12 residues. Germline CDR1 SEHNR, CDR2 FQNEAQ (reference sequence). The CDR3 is CASSLETGELFF. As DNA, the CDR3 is TGTGCCAGCAGCTTGGAGACCGGGGAGCTGTTTTTT.

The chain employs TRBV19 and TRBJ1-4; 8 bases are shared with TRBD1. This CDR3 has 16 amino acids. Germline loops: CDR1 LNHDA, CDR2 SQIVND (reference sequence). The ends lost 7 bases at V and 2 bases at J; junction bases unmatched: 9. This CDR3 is CASMPGTGFTNEKLFF. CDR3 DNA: TGTGCCAGTATGCCCGGGACAGGATTTACTAATGAAAAACTGTTTTTT.

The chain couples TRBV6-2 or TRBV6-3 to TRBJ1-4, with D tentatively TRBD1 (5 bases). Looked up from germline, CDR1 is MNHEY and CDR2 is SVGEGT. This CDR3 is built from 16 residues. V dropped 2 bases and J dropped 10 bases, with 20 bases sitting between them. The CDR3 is CASSYGPGTNDGKLFF. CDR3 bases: TGTGCCAGCAGTTACGGCCCAGGGACTAATGATGGAAAACTGTTTTTT.

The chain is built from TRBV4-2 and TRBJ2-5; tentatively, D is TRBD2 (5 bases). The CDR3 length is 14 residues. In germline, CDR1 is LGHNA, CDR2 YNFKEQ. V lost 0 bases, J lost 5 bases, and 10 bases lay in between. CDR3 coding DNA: TGTGCCAGCAGCCAAGATAATCGAGGGGAGACCCAGTACTTC. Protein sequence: CASSQDNRGETQYF.

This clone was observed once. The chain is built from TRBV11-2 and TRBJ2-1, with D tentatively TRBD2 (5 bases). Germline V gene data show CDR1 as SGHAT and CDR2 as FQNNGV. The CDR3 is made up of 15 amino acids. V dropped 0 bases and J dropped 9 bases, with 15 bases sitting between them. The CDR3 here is CASSLDLSGFFEQFF. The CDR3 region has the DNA TGTGCCAGCAGCTTAGATCTGTCGGGGTTCTTTGAGCAGTTCTTC.

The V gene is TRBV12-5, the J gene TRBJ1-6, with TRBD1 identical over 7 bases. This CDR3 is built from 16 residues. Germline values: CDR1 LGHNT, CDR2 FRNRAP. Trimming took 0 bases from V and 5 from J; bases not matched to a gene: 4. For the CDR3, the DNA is TGTGCTAGTGGTTTGGTTCCCGGGACAGATAATTCACCCCTCCACTTT. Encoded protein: CASGLVPGTDNSPLHF.

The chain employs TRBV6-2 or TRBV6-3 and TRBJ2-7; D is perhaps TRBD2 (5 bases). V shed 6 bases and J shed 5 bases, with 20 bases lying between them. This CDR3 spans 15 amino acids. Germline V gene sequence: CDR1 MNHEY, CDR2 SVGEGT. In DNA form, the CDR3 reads TGTGCCAGCAGCCCCGGCACCGGGATTACCCACGAGCAGTACTTC. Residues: CASSPGTGITHEQYF.

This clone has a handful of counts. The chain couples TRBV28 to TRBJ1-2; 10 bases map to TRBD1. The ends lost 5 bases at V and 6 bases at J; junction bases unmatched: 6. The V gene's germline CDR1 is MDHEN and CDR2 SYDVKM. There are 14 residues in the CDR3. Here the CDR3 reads CASSPRTGGNGYTF. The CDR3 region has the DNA TGTGCCAGCAGTCCCCGGACAGGGGGGAATGGCTACACCTTC.

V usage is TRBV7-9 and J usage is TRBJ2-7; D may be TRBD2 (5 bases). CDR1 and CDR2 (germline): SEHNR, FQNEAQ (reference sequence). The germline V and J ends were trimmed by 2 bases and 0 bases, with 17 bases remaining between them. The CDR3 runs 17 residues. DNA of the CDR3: TGTGCCAGCAGCTTAAACCCCCGCTCCGGGATCTCCTACGAGCAGTACTTC. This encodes CASSLNPRSGISYEQYF.

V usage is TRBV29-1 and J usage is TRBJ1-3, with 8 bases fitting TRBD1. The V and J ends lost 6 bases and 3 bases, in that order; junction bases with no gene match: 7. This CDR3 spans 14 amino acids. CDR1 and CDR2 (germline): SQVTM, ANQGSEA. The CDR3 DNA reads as TGCAGCGTCCGTTGGACAGGGTTTGGAAACACCATATATTTT. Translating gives CSVRWTGFGNTIYF.

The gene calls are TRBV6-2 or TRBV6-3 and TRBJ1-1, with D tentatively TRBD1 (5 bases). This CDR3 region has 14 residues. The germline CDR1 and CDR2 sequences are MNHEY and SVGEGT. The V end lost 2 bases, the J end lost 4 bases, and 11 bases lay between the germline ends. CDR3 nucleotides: TGTGCCAGCAGTTACGGGCAGGGAGGCACTGAAGCTTTCTTT. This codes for CASSYGQGGTEAFF.

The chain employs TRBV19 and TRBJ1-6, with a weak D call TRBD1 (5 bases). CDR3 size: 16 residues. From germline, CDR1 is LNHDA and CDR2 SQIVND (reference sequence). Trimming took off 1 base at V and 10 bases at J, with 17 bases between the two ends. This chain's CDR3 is CASSIASRAGGSPLHF. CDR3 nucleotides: TGTGCCAGTAGTATAGCAAGCAGGGCCGGGGGATCACCCCTCCACTTT.

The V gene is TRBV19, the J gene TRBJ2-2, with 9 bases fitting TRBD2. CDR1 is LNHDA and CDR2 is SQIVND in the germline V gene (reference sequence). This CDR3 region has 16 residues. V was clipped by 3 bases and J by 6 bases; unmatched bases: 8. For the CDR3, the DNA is TGTGCCAGTAGTATCAGGGCGGGGGGGCGCCCCGGGGAGCTGTTTTTT. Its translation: CASSIRAGGRPGELFF.

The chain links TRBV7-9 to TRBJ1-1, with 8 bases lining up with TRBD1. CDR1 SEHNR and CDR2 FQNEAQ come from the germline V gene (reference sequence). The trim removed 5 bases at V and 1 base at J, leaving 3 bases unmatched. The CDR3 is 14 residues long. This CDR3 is CASSVGQGNTEAFF. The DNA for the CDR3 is TGTGCCAGCAGCGTTGGACAGGGGAACACTGAAGCTTTCTTT.

CDR3 sequence reads: CASSHNTGDDGYTF. The CDR3 bases are TGTGCCAGCAGCCATAATACAGGGGACGATGGCTACACCTTC. The chain has TRBV3-1 (or the pseudogene TRBV3-2) and TRBJ1-2; 7 nucleotides line up with TRBD1. Unmatched junction bases numbered 7, after V lost 3 bases and J lost 6 bases. Germline CDR1 is LGHDT and CDR2 is YNNKEL (reference sequence). The CDR3 is 14 amino acids.

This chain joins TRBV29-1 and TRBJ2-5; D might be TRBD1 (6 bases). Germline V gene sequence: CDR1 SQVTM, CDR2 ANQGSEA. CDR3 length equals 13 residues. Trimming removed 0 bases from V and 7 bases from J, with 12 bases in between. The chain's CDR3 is CSVEDRGLGTQYF. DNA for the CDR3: TGCAGCGTTGAAGACAGGGGTTTGGGGACCCAGTACTTC.

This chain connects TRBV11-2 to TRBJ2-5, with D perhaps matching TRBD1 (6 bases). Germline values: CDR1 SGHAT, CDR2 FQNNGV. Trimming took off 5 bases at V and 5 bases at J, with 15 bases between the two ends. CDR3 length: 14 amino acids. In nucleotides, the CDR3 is TGTGCCAGCAGCCTTGTCAGGGGCTTTGAGACCCAGTACTTC. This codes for CASSLVRGFETQYF.

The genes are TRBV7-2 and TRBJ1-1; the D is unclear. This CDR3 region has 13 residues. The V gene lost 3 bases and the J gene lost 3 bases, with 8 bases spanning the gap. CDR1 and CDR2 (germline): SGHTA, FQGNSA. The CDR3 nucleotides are TGTGCCAGCAGCTTTAAGAGGGACACTGAAGCTTTCTTT. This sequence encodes CASSFKRDTEAFF. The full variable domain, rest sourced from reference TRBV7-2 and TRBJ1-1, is GAGVSQSPSNKVTEKGKDVELRCDPISGHTALYWYRQSLGQGLEFLIYFQGNSAPDKSGLPSDRFSAERTGGSVSTLTIQRTQQEDSAVYLCASSFKRDTEAFFGQGTRLTVV.

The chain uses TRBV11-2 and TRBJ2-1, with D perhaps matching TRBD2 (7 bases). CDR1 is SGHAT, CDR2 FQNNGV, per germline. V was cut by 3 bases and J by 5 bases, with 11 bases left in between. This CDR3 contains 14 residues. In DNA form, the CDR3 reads TGTGCCAGCAGCTTGGCGGGGGACAACAATGAGCAGTTCTTC. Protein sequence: CASSLAGDNNEQFF.

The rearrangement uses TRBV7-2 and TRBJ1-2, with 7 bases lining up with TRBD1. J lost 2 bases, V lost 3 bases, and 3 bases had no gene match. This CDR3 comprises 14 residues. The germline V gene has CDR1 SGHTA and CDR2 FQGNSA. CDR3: CASSLKGQNYGYTF. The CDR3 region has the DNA TGTGCCAGCAGCTTGAAGGGACAGAACTATGGCTACACCTTC.

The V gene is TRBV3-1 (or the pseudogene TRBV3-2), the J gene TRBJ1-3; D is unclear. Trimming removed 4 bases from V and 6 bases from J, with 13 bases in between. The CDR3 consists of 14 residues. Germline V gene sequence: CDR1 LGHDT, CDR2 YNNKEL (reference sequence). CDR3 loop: CASSLRGGVNTIYF. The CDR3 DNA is TGTGCCAGCAGCCTCCGGGGAGGTGTAAACACCATATATTTT.

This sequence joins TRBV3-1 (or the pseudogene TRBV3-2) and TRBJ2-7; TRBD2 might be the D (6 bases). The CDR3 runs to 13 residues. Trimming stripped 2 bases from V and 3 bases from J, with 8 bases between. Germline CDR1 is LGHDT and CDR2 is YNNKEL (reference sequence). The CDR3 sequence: CASSQTGDYEQYF. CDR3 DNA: TGTGCCAGCAGCCAAACGGGGGACTACGAGCAGTACTTC.

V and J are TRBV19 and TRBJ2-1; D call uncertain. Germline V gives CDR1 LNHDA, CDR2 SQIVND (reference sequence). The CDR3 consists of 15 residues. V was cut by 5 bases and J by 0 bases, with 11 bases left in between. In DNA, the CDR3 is TGTGCCAGTAGTTTGTTAATGAGCTCCTACAATGAGCAGTTCTTC. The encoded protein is CASSLLMSSYNEQFF.

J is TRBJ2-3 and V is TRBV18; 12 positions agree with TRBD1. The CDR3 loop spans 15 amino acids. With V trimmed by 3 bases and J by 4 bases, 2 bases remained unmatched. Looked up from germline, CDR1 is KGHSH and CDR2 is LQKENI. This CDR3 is CASSPGQGAADTQYF. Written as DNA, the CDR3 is TGTGCCAGCTCACCGGGACAGGGGGCTGCAGATACGCAGTATTTT.

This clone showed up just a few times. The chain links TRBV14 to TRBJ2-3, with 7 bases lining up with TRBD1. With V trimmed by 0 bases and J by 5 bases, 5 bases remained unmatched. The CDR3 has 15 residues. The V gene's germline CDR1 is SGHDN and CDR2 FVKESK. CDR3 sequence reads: CASSQDRGPGDTQYF. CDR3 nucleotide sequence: TGTGCCAGCAGCCAAGATAGGGGGCCGGGAGATACGCAGTATTTT.